This TCR beta chain was found in a study of blood T cell repertoires in COVID-19. Study details: Whether acute or convalescent, the COVID-19 samples came from the United States, Italy and Spain.

In the source study's methods: Cell counts per sample came from amplifying reference gene primers. Assay: immunoSEQ multiplex PCR; the TCRdb copy retains only in-frame clones and omits some. For V, J and clone size, that table is used; D and trimming come from the DNA. The sample lists 300,000 to 350,000 clones, over 90% seen once, with 3% to 5% in the top ten. This CDR3 region has 13 residues. The ends were cut back, 4 bases at V and 2 bases at J, with 8 bases in the middle. Germline V gene lookup returns CDR1 SGHDN and CDR2 FVKESK. Participants were aged about 18 to 90 years, lived in about 26 US areas, and enrolled virtually.

Material: PBMCs or T cells enriched from blood (not recorded which). This receptor was identified in a woman aged 25 to 39 who had been exposed to COVID-19. V usage is TRBV14 and J usage is TRBJ2-5; D is undetermined. The CDR3 DNA follows: TGTGCCAGCAGCCTCGACTGGCAAGAGACCCAGTACTTC. It yields the protein CASSLDWQETQYF.